One sample yielded the 25 T cell receptor beta chains listed below, sequenced in a study of T-cell reconstitution after alpha-beta-depleted transplantation in children. Preparing the TCRbeta library involved the use of unique molecular identifiers. TCRdb redid the calling of the PCR reads with MiXCR, one entry per CDR3 protein. The profile covers 250,000 to 300,000 distinct CDR3 sequences, with roughly 9.5% appearing a single time and 10% taken by the ten largest. Here the sequenced sample was PBMCs from the stem cell graft donor, taken from the stem cell graft. These receptors all come from a human donor who donated a stem cell graft to a child with SCID.

The V gene is TRBV5-1, the J gene TRBJ2-7; 8 bases map to TRBD1. The germline V gene encodes CDR1 SGHRS and CDR2 YFSETQ. V lost 0 bases and J lost 4; bases outside the gene matches: 6. The CDR3 loop spans 15 amino acids. The chain's CDR3 is CASSLETGVGYEQYF. In nucleotides, the CDR3 is TGCGCCAGCAGCTTGGAGACAGGGGTTGGGTACGAGCAGTACTTC.

The chain combines TRBV5-1 with TRBJ2-3, with 9 bases aligning to TRBD1. The CDR3 extends over 14 amino acids. Germline V gene lookup returns CDR1 SGHRS and CDR2 YFSETQ. With V trimmed by 6 bases and J by 4 bases, 6 bases remained unmatched. DNA of the CDR3: TGCGCCAGCAAAGGACAGGGGAGCCCAGATACGCAGTATTTT. This sequence encodes CASKGQGSPDTQYF.

The chain combines TRBV12-3 or TRBV12-4 with TRBJ2-7, with D hard to call. Trimming took 3 bases from V and 1 from J, leaving 10 bases between them. The CDR3 is 14 amino acids. The chain's CDR3 is CASSFSGPSYEQYF. The CDR3 region has the DNA TGTGCCAGCAGTTTTTCTGGACCGTCCTACGAGCAGTACTTC.

A word on this clonotype: It may be a read error: a sequence one base away is much more abundant. This rearrangement joins TRBV20-1 to TRBJ2-1; the D is unclear. V was pared by 4 bases and J by 0 bases, with 13 bases between. Germline V lookup: CDR1 DFQATT, CDR2 SNEGSKA (reference sequence). CDR3 size: 15 residues. CDR3 in DNA: TGCAGTGCTATAGCTGGGCCGAGCTCCTACAATGAGCAGTTCTTC. It yields the protein CSAIAGPSSYNEQFF.

V usage is TRBV12-3 or TRBV12-4 and J usage is TRBJ1-2; D is undetermined. CDR3 length: 12 residues. V lost 3 bases, J lost 7 bases, and 9 bases lay in between. Here the CDR3 DNA reads TGTGCCAGCAGTTTTAAGGCAGGTGGCTACACCTTC. Its translation is CASSFKAGGYTF.

V is TRBV7-9 and J is TRBJ1-1; 10 bases agree with TRBD1. Per germline, CDR1 SEHNR and CDR2 FQNEAQ (reference sequence). V shed 1 base, J shed 0 bases, and the junction held 2 bases outside the gene matches. The length of the CDR3 is 16 residues. The CDR3 DNA sequence: TGTGCCAGCAGCTTAGGGACAGGGGGAGTGAACACTGAAGCTTTCTTT. Amino acid sequence: CASSLGTGGVNTEAFF.

This clonotype was counted a few times. The chain employs TRBV12-5 and TRBJ2-5; D is undetermined. This CDR3 contains 11 residues. Germline V gene data show CDR1 as LGHNT and CDR2 as FRNRAP. Between the trimmed V and J ends, which lost 5 bases and 9 bases, there was a span of 10 bases. CDR3 coding DNA: TGTGCTAGTGGTCACACCCTGCCCCAGTACTTC. It yields the protein CASGHTLPQYF.

This clonotype was detected only a few times. The V call is TRBV20-1, the J call TRBJ1-5, with D maybe TRBD1 (6 bases). The CDR3 is 13 residues long. V dropped 4 bases and J dropped 2 bases, with 9 bases sitting between them. Germline CDR1 DFQATT, CDR2 SNEGSKA (reference sequence). The CDR3 sequence: CSATAGGNQPQHF. The CDR3 region has the DNA TGCAGTGCTACAGCAGGGGGCAATCAGCCCCAGCATTTT.

This clonotype was seen more than once but under ten times. The chain carries TRBV7-2 and TRBJ1-5; 9 bases map to TRBD1. CDR3 length: 16 amino acids. Germline V CDR1 and CDR2: SGHTA, FQGNSA. Losses at the gene ends were 3 bases for V and 0 bases for J; bases not matched to a gene: 3. In nucleotides, the CDR3 is TGTGCCAGCAGCTTGGGGACAGGGAATAGCAATCAGCCCCAGCATTTT. Amino acids: CASSLGTGNSNQPQHF.

The CDR3 coding sequence is TGTGCCAGCAGCTTAGGGGACCGCTACTATGGCTACACCTTC. It specifies CASSLGDRYYGYTF. The gene calls are TRBV7-8 and TRBJ1-2; possible D gene TRBD1, 5 bases. This CDR3 is 14 amino acids long. Looked up from germline, CDR1 is SGHVS and CDR2 is FQNEAQ. The V gene lost 1 base and the J gene lost 3 bases, with 9 bases spanning the gap.

V usage is TRBV9 and J usage is TRBJ2-3; TRBD2 matches 9 bases. The trim removed 1 base at V and 2 bases at J, leaving 11 bases unmatched. The germline gives CDR1 SGDLS, CDR2 YYNGEE. The CDR3 length is 18 residues. The DNA for the CDR3 is TGTGCCAGCAGCGTACTCGCGGGGGGGCCCCCCCCCACAGATACGCAGTATTTT. The encoded protein is CASSVLAGGPPPTDTQYF. Together with reference TRBV9 and TRBJ2-3, the CDR3 gives the full variable domain: DSGVTQTPKHLITATGQRVTLRCSPRSGDLSVYWYQQSLDQGLQFLIQYYNGEERAKGNILERFSAQQFPDLHSELNLSSLELGDSALYFCASSVLAGGPPPTDTQYFGPGTRLTVL.

Many counts were recorded for this clonotype. The chain carries TRBV10-3 and TRBJ1-3; D remains ambiguous. V dropped 7 bases and J dropped 4 bases, with 5 bases sitting between them. Germline assignment: CDR1 ENHRY and CDR2 SYGVKD. The CDR3 totals 11 residues. The CDR3 DNA follows: TGTGCCATCAATGGCGGAAACACCATATATTTT. Protein: CAINGGNTIYF.

In its sample, this clonotype was seen a few times. The genes are TRBV12-3 or TRBV12-4 and TRBJ1-5, with a possible D match to TRBD1 (6 bases). Trimming pared 7 bases from V and 6 bases from J, leaving 13 bases between. CDR3 length: 13 residues. CDR3 loop: CASMRTVTQPQHF. The CDR3 nucleotides read TGTGCCAGCATGAGGACAGTAACTCAGCCCCAGCATTTT.

The sample holds many counts of this clonotype. The chain uses TRBV5-1 and TRBJ1-1, with D unresolved. This CDR3 contains 12 residues. CDR1 and CDR2 (germline): SGHRS, YFSETQ. V was trimmed by 5 bases and J by 2 bases, leaving 7 bases between them. Written as DNA, the CDR3 is TGCGCCAGCAGAAAGGGTAACACTGAAGCTTTCTTT. Its translation is CASRKGNTEAFF.

This clonotype was observed many times. The V and J genes are TRBV4-1 and TRBJ1-2; D is undetermined. V was trimmed by 0 bases and J by 3 bases, leaving 14 bases between them. CDR1 is MGHRA and CDR2 is YSYEKL in the germline V gene. The CDR3 is made up of 16 amino acids. This chain's CDR3 is CASSQEVTVVYYGYTF. In DNA form, the CDR3 reads TGCGCCAGCAGCCAAGAAGTCACGGTAGTTTACTATGGCTACACCTTC.

This chain links TRBV5-1 with TRBJ1-1; tentative D call: TRBD1 (5 bases). CDR1 and CDR2 (germline): SGHRS, YFSETQ. Deletions cut 3 bases from V and 5 bases from J, with 23 bases between. This CDR3 contains 17 residues. The chain's CDR3 is CASSSMAVRGRKTEAFF. DNA for the CDR3: TGCGCCAGCAGCTCTATGGCGGTTAGGGGAAGAAAAACTGAAGCTTTCTTT.

The sample holds a few counts of this clonotype. J is TRBJ2-7 and V is TRBV5-1; 9 positions agree with TRBD1. Unmatched junction bases numbered 8, after V lost 0 bases and J lost 4 bases. Germline values: CDR1 SGHRS, CDR2 YFSETQ. This CDR3 is built from 16 residues. The CDR3 DNA follows: TGCGCCAGCAGCTTGGCAACAGGACAGGGGTCTTACGAGCAGTACTTC. This codes for CASSLATGQGSYEQYF. Using reference TRBV5-1 and TRBJ2-7 for the parts outside the CDR3, the full variable domain is KAGVTQTPRYLIKTRGQQVTLSCSPISGHRSVSWYQQTPGQGLQFLFEYFSETQRNKGNFPGRFSGRQFSNSRSEMNVSTLELGDSALYLCASSLATGQGSYEQYFGPGTRLTVT.

This clonotype has a handful of counts. The rearrangement links TRBV5-1 to TRBJ2-5, with TRBD1 identical over 7 bases. Germline V gives CDR1 SGHRS, CDR2 YFSETQ. The CDR3 extends over 15 amino acids. Trimming took 0 bases from V and 5 from J; bases not matched to a gene: 7. CDR3 residues: CASSLEGARGETQYF. CDR3 bases: TGCGCCAGCAGCTTGGAGGGGGCCCGAGGGGAGACCCAGTACTTC. Supplemented by reference TRBV5-1 and TRBJ2-5, the full variable domain reads KAGVTQTPRYLIKTRGQQVTLSCSPISGHRSVSWYQQTPGQGLQFLFEYFSETQRNKGNFPGRFSGRQFSNSRSEMNVSTLELGDSALYLCASSLEGARGETQYFGPGTRLLVL.

V is TRBV20-1 and J is TRBJ1-3; D is undetermined. The V end was cut by 0 bases, the J end by 2 bases, with 11 bases between. This CDR3 region has 15 residues. The germline gives CDR1 DFQATT, CDR2 SNEGSKA (reference sequence). DNA for the CDR3: TGCAGTGCTAGAGAATTGACGGGCCCTGGAAACACCATATATTTT. Translation gives CSARELTGPGNTIYF.

This clonotype was seen repeatedly, ten times or more. The chain joins TRBV5-1 to TRBJ1-2; a possible D gene is TRBD1 (6 bases). Germline CDR1 SGHRS, CDR2 YFSETQ. V was shortened by 3 bases and J by 4 bases, with 16 bases between the two germline ends. CDR3 length: 15 residues. CDR3 sequence reads: CASSSLEGEIYGYTF. The DNA for the CDR3 is TGCGCCAGCAGCTCACTGGAGGGGGAGATCTATGGCTACACCTTC.

Only one count was recorded for this clonotype. This clone may be a read error of a much larger clone one base away. The chain links TRBV3-1 to TRBJ2-2; 7 nucleotides align to TRBD2. The trim removed 3 bases at V and 7 bases at J, leaving 8 bases unmatched. The CDR3 covers 15 residues. The germline V gene encodes CDR1 LGHDT and CDR2 YNNKEL (reference sequence). The CDR3 here is CASSHRRERGGELFF. For the CDR3, the DNA is TGTGCCAGCAGCCACCGAAGGGAGCGGGGCGGGGAGCTGTTTTTT.

The chain couples TRBV6-5 to TRBJ2-7; 12 bases agree with TRBD2. The CDR3 has 14 amino acids. Losses at the gene ends were 7 bases for V and 7 bases for J; bases not matched to a gene: 8. Looked up from germline, CDR1 is MNHEY and CDR2 is SVGAGI. The CDR3 reads CASKKLAGGGEQYF. The DNA of the CDR3 is TGTGCCAGCAAGAAACTAGCGGGGGGAGGAGAGCAGTACTTC.

This clonotype appeared a few times. The rearrangement links TRBV7-9 to TRBJ1-1; D call uncertain. V shed 5 bases and J shed 1 base, with 17 bases lying between them. Germline V gives CDR1 SEHNR, CDR2 FQNEAQ (reference sequence). The CDR3 loop spans 16 amino acids. CDR3 nucleotides: TGTGCCAGCAGCATTCTTCCGACCACGCCGAACACTGAAGCTTTCTTT. Translated, it gives CASSILPTTPNTEAFF.

This clonotype was detected many times. J is TRBJ2-2 and V is TRBV10-3; TRBD1 matches at 8 bases. This CDR3 has 13 residues. V was pared by 6 bases and J by 7 bases, with 4 bases of the junction left unmatched. Germline CDR1 ENHRY, CDR2 SYGVKD. Written as DNA, the CDR3 is TGTGCCATCAGCGACAGGGGTGGCGGGGAGCTGTTTTTT. This gives the protein CAISDRGGGELFF.

Ten or more counts support this clonotype. This chain joins TRBV5-1 and TRBJ2-2; D uncertain. Germline loops: CDR1 SGHRS, CDR2 YFSETQ. V was pared by 4 bases and J by 6 bases, with 10 bases between. The CDR3 is 13 amino acids. The CDR3 sequence is CASSPDGSGELFF. In DNA form, the CDR3 reads TGCGCCAGCAGCCCGGATGGTTCCGGGGAGCTGTTTTTT.